This entry lists 5 T cell receptor beta chains sequenced from one sample in a study of molecular identifiers for immune sequencing clone quantification. TCRdb reprocessed the PCR reads via MiXCR and lists one record per CDR3 protein. The table has over 600,000 distinct CDR3 sequences, 20% seen once. Sequencing was done on a sample of naive CD8+ T cells from blood, with Jurkat cell RNA spiked in. Subset described: FACS-sorted CD8+CD4-CCR7+CD45RA+ naive T cells. These receptors were obtained from a human donor in good health. Some libraries in this study had Jurkat cell RNA spiked in.

Regarding this clonotype: A much bigger clone sits one base away, suggesting this may be a read error. J is TRBJ2-5 and V is TRBV7-8, with D perhaps matching TRBD1 (6 bases). The CDR3 is made up of 16 amino acids. Germline loops: CDR1 SGHVS, CDR2 FQNEAQ. CDR3 DNA: TGTGCCAGCAGCACGATACCCAGGGGTCCCCAAGAGACCCAGCACTTC. It is translated as CASSTIPRGPQETQHF.

In the case of this clonotype: This may arise from a read error, as a much more abundant clone is one base away. The rearrangement uses TRBV27 and TRBJ2-5; 9 nucleotides match TRBD2. The CDR3 length is 13 residues. Germline V CDR1 and CDR2: MNHEY, SMNVEV (reference sequence). J gave up 3 bases and V 11 bases, and 7 bases lay outside the gene matches. This CDR3 is CAGGRGAEETQYF. Here the CDR3 DNA reads TGTGCCGGCGGGAGGGGGGCGGAAGAGACCCAGTACTTC.

With respect to this clonotype: This clone may be a read error of a much larger clone one base away. V gene TRBV20-1 combines with J gene TRBJ2-3; D gene unclear. With the DNA end fitting TRBJ1-5 better, the J assignment may be wrong. This CDR3 comprises 15 residues. Germline V gene lookup returns CDR1 DFQATT and CDR2 SNEGSKA (reference sequence). CDR3 sequence reads: CSARAMLGRADTQHF. The CDR3 DNA follows: TGCAGTGCTAGGGCGATGTTAGGGAGAGCAGATACGCAGCATTTT.

At least ten counts were recorded for this clonotype. The chain links TRBV12-3 or TRBV12-4 to TRBJ2-7; no clear D gene. The CDR3 is made up of 17 amino acids. The ends were cut back, 0 bases at V and 0 bases at J, with 15 bases in the middle. The CDR3 is CASSLAGSAASSYEQYF. The CDR3 coding sequence is TGTGCCAGCAGTTTAGCGGGATCTGCAGCCAGCTCCTACGAGCAGTACTTC.

At least ten counts were recorded for this clonotype. V usage is TRBV20-1 and J usage is TRBJ2-3; D possibly corresponds to TRBD2 (6 bases). Trimming took 2 bases from V and 3 from J, leaving 21 bases between them. This CDR3 spans 17 amino acids. Looked up from germline, CDR1 is DFQATT and CDR2 is SNEGSKA (reference sequence). CDR3 loop: CSARPIPLREKTDTQYF. CDR3 sequence (DNA): TGCAGTGCTAGACCTATCCCTTTGCGGGAAAAAACAGATACGCAGTATTTT.